Listed below are T cell receptor beta chains from one sample, sequenced in a study of shared clonotypes between healthy human individuals. Measured with immunoSEQ multiplex PCR; TCRdb has only the in-frame clones, and not every one. The sample has 700,000 or so clones; roughly 78% are singletons. Sequencing input: memory CD4+ T cells sorted from blood. The receptors here all came from a woman in her twenties or thirties in good health. Both conserved end residues are part of each CDR3. D genes are given only for firm matches. Size is omitted from some rows. Given values are once, few, many or a class for expanded clones.

clone_size: once; d_call: -; v_call: TRBV21-1; j_call: TRBJ2-7; cdr3_nt: TGTGCCAGCAGCAAAGTCGACAGGGGCGGCTGCGAGCAGTACTTC; cdr3_aa: CASSKVDRGGCEQYF
clone_size: few; d_call: TRBD1; v_call: TRBV4-1; j_call: TRBJ2-2; cdr3_nt: TGCGCCAGCAGCCCCAGACAGGGGGAGGTCGGGGAGCTGTTTTTT; cdr3_aa: CASSPRQGEVGELFF
clone_size: -; d_call: -; v_call: TRBV7-5; j_call: TRBJ1-2; cdr3_nt: TGTGTCAGAAGCCCCGGACAGGCCAACTATGGCTACACCTTC; cdr3_aa: CVRSPGQANYGYTF
clone_size: -; d_call: -; v_call: TRBV14; j_call: TRBJ1-1; cdr3_nt: TGTGCCAGCTACCGGAGGGCGAACACTGAAGCTTTCTTT; cdr3_aa: CASYRRANTEAFF
clone_size: -; d_call: -; v_call: TRBV7-9; j_call: TRBJ2-3; cdr3_nt: TGTGCCAGCAGCCTTGCTAGTAAGACAGATACGCAGTATTTT; cdr3_aa: CASSLASKTDTQYF
clone_size: -; d_call: -; v_call: TRBV6-1; j_call: TRBJ1-2; cdr3_nt: TGTGCCAGCACCGCTTTTTCCAGCCTTCAAAATGGCTACACCTTC; cdr3_aa: CASTAFSSLQNGYTF
clone_size: few; d_call: TRBD1; v_call: TRBV28; j_call: TRBJ2-2; cdr3_nt: TGTGCCGGGTGGGACAGGGGGTCCGGGGAGCTGTTTTTT; cdr3_aa: CAGWDRGSGELFF
clone_size: -; d_call: TRBD2; v_call: TRBV5-4; j_call: TRBJ2-5; cdr3_nt: TGTGCCAGCAGCCAAGAAGGCAGCGGGAGCCAAGAGACCCAGTACTTC; cdr3_aa: CASSQEGSGSQETQYF
clone_size: -; d_call: TRBD2; v_call: TRBV11-2; j_call: TRBJ2-7; cdr3_nt: TGTGCCAGCAGCCCGTGGGGGGCTAGCGGGATGTACGAGCAGTACTTC; cdr3_aa: CASSPWGASGMYEQYF
clone_size: -; d_call: TRBD2; v_call: TRBV5-1; j_call: TRBJ2-1; cdr3_nt: TGCGCCAGCAGCCCTTATAGCGGGAGTAGCGATGAGCAGTTCTTC; cdr3_aa: CASSPYSGSSDEQFF
clone_size: -; d_call: -; v_call: TRBV6-5; j_call: TRBJ2-5; cdr3_nt: TGTGCCAGCAGTTACTTTGGGGGAAGTAGTCTAGAGACCCAGTACTTC; cdr3_aa: CASSYFGGSSLETQYF
clone_size: -; d_call: TRBD2; v_call: TRBV29-1; j_call: TRBJ2-1; cdr3_nt: TGCAGCGTTGTCAAAGAGCGGGAGAGCGATGAGCAGTTCTTC; cdr3_aa: CSVVKERESDEQFF
clone_size: few; d_call: -; v_call: TRBV19; j_call: TRBJ2-1; cdr3_nt: TGTGCCACCCGCCCGGGACACTGGACGGATGAGCAGTTCTTC; cdr3_aa: CATRPGHWTDEQFF
clone_size: -; d_call: -; v_call: TRBV6-1; j_call: TRBJ2-1; cdr3_nt: TGTGCCAGCTTTATCGGGGGAATCGGCTACAATGAGCAGTTCTTC; cdr3_aa: CASFIGGIGYNEQFF
clone_size: many; d_call: -; v_call: TRBV6-1; j_call: TRBJ2-7; cdr3_nt: TGTGCCAGCAGTGATTTTTACGAGCAGTACTTC; cdr3_aa: CASSDFYEQYF
clone_size: few; d_call: -; v_call: TRBV9; j_call: TRBJ2-1; cdr3_nt: TGTGCCAGCAGCGTAGCGGGGAATGAGCAGTTCTTC; cdr3_aa: CASSVAGNEQFF
clone_size: -; d_call: -; v_call: TRBV5-6; j_call: TRBJ1-2; cdr3_nt: TGTGCCAGCATTGGGGTAGGGGAAGGCTATGGCTACACCTTC; cdr3_aa: CASIGVGEGYGYTF
clone_size: -; d_call: -; v_call: TRBV20-1; j_call: TRBJ1-2; cdr3_nt: TGCGGGGGAGTAGAGGGCTACACCTTC; cdr3_aa: CGGVEGYTF
clone_size: -; d_call: TRBD2; v_call: TRBV7-9; j_call: TRBJ2-1; cdr3_nt: TGTGCCAGCAGCCCACGGGGTAGCGGGAGCAATGAGCAGTTCTTC; cdr3_aa: CASSPRGSGSNEQFF
clone_size: -; d_call: TRBD1; v_call: TRBV5-6; j_call: TRBJ2-3; cdr3_nt: TGTGCCAGCAGCTTTGCAGGGGGCGGAACAGATACGCAGTATTTT; cdr3_aa: CASSFAGGGTDTQYF
clone_size: many; d_call: -; v_call: TRBV5-1; j_call: TRBJ2-2; cdr3_nt: TGCGCCAGCAGCTTGGATTCCAGGGGATCCGGGGAGCTGTTTTTT; cdr3_aa: CASSLDSRGSGELFF
clone_size: -; d_call: -; v_call: TRBV5-1; j_call: TRBJ1-2; cdr3_nt: TGCGCCAGCAGCTTGAGCCAATATGGCTACACCTTC; cdr3_aa: CASSLSQYGYTF
clone_size: -; d_call: -; v_call: TRBV27; j_call: TRBJ2-1; cdr3_nt: TGTGCCAGCAGTTCCCGGACGATACCAATAAGCTCCTACAATGAGCAGTTCTTC; cdr3_aa: CASSSRTIPISSYNEQFF
clone_size: once; d_call: -; v_call: TRBV4-2; j_call: TRBJ1-2; cdr3_nt: TGTGCCAGCAGCCAAGAGAGGACAGTGAGCTATGGCTACACCTTC; cdr3_aa: CASSQERTVSYGYTF
clone_size: -; d_call: -; v_call: TRBV9; j_call: TRBJ1-1; cdr3_nt: TGTGCCAGCAGCGGCCCCCAAAAGCTCGGAGCTTTCTTT; cdr3_aa: CASSGPQKLGAFF
clone_size: -; d_call: TRBD1; v_call: TRBV29-1; j_call: TRBJ1-2; cdr3_nt: TGCAGCGTTGAAGAAATTGCAGGGGGGGTCTATGGCTACACCTTC; cdr3_aa: CSVEEIAGGVYGYTF
clone_size: -; d_call: TRBD1; v_call: TRBV28; j_call: TRBJ2-7; cdr3_nt: TGTGCCAGCAGACCCGACAGGGTCCGCGAGCAGTACTTC; cdr3_aa: CASRPDRVREQYF
clone_size: -; d_call: -; v_call: TRBV20-1; j_call: TRBJ1-1; cdr3_nt: TGCAGTGCGGTCGTGCACACTGAAGCTTTCTTT; cdr3_aa: CSAVVHTEAFF
clone_size: -; d_call: -; v_call: TRBV4-1; j_call: TRBJ2-7; cdr3_nt: TGCGCCAGCAGCCAGTCCAGGGACCAGAGGAGCTCCTACGAGCAGTACTTC; cdr3_aa: CASSQSRDQRSSYEQYF
clone_size: -; d_call: -; v_call: TRBV2; j_call: TRBJ1-5; cdr3_nt: TGTGCCAGCAGTTCCGCCCGAGGGGTTAGCAATCAGCCCCAGCATTTT; cdr3_aa: CASSSARGVSNQPQHF
clone_size: few; d_call: -; v_call: TRBV10-3; j_call: TRBJ2-7; cdr3_nt: TGTGCCATCAGTGAGTCGAGCGGGTGGACCTACGAGCAGTACTTC; cdr3_aa: CAISESSGWTYEQYF
clone_size: -; d_call: -; v_call: TRBV10-3; j_call: TRBJ1-4; cdr3_nt: TGTGCCATCAGTGAGTCGAGTTGGGATAATGAAAAACTGTTTTTT; cdr3_aa: CAISESSWDNEKLFF
clone_size: -; d_call: TRBD2; v_call: TRBV19; j_call: TRBJ2-7; cdr3_nt: TGTGCCAGTAGTATGTCACTAGCGGGACCCTACGAGCAGTACTTC; cdr3_aa: CASSMSLAGPYEQYF
clone_size: -; d_call: TRBD2; v_call: TRBV11-2; j_call: TRBJ2-7; cdr3_nt: TGTGCCAGCAGCTTTGGGGCTAGCGGAAGCTACGAGCAGTACTTC; cdr3_aa: CASSFGASGSYEQYF
clone_size: -; d_call: TRBD1; v_call: TRBV19; j_call: TRBJ1-5; cdr3_nt: TGTGCCAGTACCGTGGACAGGGGCCCCAATCAGCCCCAGCATTTT; cdr3_aa: CASTVDRGPNQPQHF
clone_size: few; d_call: -; v_call: TRBV9; j_call: TRBJ2-2; cdr3_nt: TGTGCCAGCAGCGCCCGGGAAACCGGGGAGCTGTTTTTT; cdr3_aa: CASSARETGELFF
clone_size: few; d_call: -; v_call: TRBV6-5; j_call: TRBJ1-2; cdr3_nt: TGTGCCAGCAGTTACTCAGCAACGGGGGCGTATGGCTACACCTTC; cdr3_aa: CASSYSATGAYGYTF
clone_size: -; d_call: TRBD1; v_call: TRBV9; j_call: TRBJ2-2; cdr3_nt: TGTGCCAGCAGCTCACAGGGGACCGGGGAGCTGTTTTTT; cdr3_aa: CASSSQGTGELFF
clone_size: -; d_call: -; v_call: TRBV4-1; j_call: TRBJ2-5; cdr3_nt: TGCGCCAGCAGCGCTCAAGGGGTGGCTAGCGCAGAGACCCAGTACTTC; cdr3_aa: CASSAQGVASAETQYF
clone_size: -; d_call: TRBD2; v_call: TRBV9; j_call: TRBJ2-3; cdr3_nt: TGTGCCAGCAGCGCCGGCCTAGCGGGAGTTTATACGCAGTATTTT; cdr3_aa: CASSAGLAGVYTQYF
clone_size: -; d_call: -; v_call: TRBV4-1; j_call: TRBJ2-1; cdr3_nt: TGCGCCAGCAGCCAACGTGAACTGAGCTCCTACAATGAGCAGTTCTTC; cdr3_aa: CASSQRELSSYNEQFF
clone_size: -; d_call: TRBD2; v_call: TRBV29-1; j_call: TRBJ2-5; cdr3_nt: TGCAGCGCCCGCTCGGGGGGAGAGACCCAGTACTTC; cdr3_aa: CSARSGGETQYF
clone_size: few; d_call: -; v_call: TRBV19; j_call: TRBJ1-5; cdr3_nt: TGTGCCAGTAGTGTCGGGCTGGATCAGCCCCAGCATTTT; cdr3_aa: CASSVGLDQPQHF
clone_size: -; d_call: -; v_call: TRBV4-2; j_call: TRBJ2-1; cdr3_nt: TGTGCCAGCAGCCAAGGTTATACACAGGGAAACAGTGAGCAGTTCTTC; cdr3_aa: CASSQGYTQGNSEQFF
clone_size: -; d_call: TRBD2; v_call: TRBV27; j_call: TRBJ2-2; cdr3_nt: TGTGCCAGCAGTTTATCGGGACTAAACACCGGGGAGCTGTTTTTT; cdr3_aa: CASSLSGLNTGELFF
clone_size: -; d_call: TRBD2; v_call: TRBV4-1; j_call: TRBJ2-7; cdr3_nt: TGCGCCAGCAGCCAATTACTAGCGGGGGATCACTACGAGCAGTACTTC; cdr3_aa: CASSQLLAGDHYEQYF
clone_size: -; d_call: -; v_call: TRBV27; j_call: TRBJ2-7; cdr3_nt: TGTGCCAGCAGCAGTACCTACGAGCAGTACTTC; cdr3_aa: CASSSTYEQYF
clone_size: -; d_call: -; v_call: TRBV28; j_call: TRBJ1-2; cdr3_nt: TGTGCCAGCAGAGAGACAGCAAACTATGGCTACACCTTC; cdr3_aa: CASRETANYGYTF
clone_size: -; d_call: -; v_call: TRBV27; j_call: TRBJ2-2; cdr3_nt: TGTGCCAGCAGTTTATCAGCGACTAACACCGGGGAGCTGTTTTTT; cdr3_aa: CASSLSATNTGELFF
clone_size: once; d_call: TRBD2; v_call: TRBV10-1; j_call: TRBJ2-7; cdr3_nt: TGCGCCAGCAGTGAGTCCGGGACTAGCGGGAGGTACGAGCAGTACTTC; cdr3_aa: CASSESGTSGRYEQYF
clone_size: -; d_call: -; v_call: TRBV7-9; j_call: TRBJ2-1; cdr3_nt: TGTGCCAGCAGCTTTAGACAGGTGCAAGGGGGGCAGTTCTTC; cdr3_aa: CASSFRQVQGGQFF
clone_size: -; d_call: TRBD1; v_call: TRBV23-1; j_call: TRBJ2-5; cdr3_nt: TGCGCCAGCAGTCAATCCGGGACAGGGGGTGAAGAGACCCAGTACTTC; cdr3_aa: CASSQSGTGGEETQYF
clone_size: few; d_call: TRBD2; v_call: TRBV10-1; j_call: TRBJ2-3; cdr3_nt: TGCGCCAGCAGTGAGACTAGCGGGACCTGGGGTACGCAGTATTTT; cdr3_aa: CASSETSGTWGTQYF
clone_size: -; d_call: -; v_call: TRBV2; j_call: TRBJ2-5; cdr3_nt: TGTGCCAGCAGTAGCTCGCGCGAGACCCAGTACTTC; cdr3_aa: CASSSSRETQYF
clone_size: -; d_call: TRBD1; v_call: TRBV13; j_call: TRBJ1-2; cdr3_nt: TGTGCCAGCAGCCCCCTGGACAGGGCTGGCTACACCTTC; cdr3_aa: CASSPLDRAGYTF
clone_size: -; d_call: -; v_call: TRBV7-6; j_call: TRBJ1-1; cdr3_nt: TGTGCCAGCAGCCCCGGGACTTCTAACACTGAAGCTTTCTTT; cdr3_aa: CASSPGTSNTEAFF
clone_size: few; d_call: -; v_call: TRBV28; j_call: TRBJ1-2; cdr3_nt: TGTGCCAGCAGTTTATCCCAGGGGAACTATGGCTACACCTTC; cdr3_aa: CASSLSQGNYGYTF
clone_size: -; d_call: TRBD1; v_call: TRBV7-9; j_call: TRBJ1-4; cdr3_nt: TGTGCCAGCAGCTTAGATCCCGGGACAGGGTCTGAAAAACTGTTTTTT; cdr3_aa: CASSLDPGTGSEKLFF
clone_size: -; d_call: -; v_call: TRBV2; j_call: TRBJ2-3; cdr3_nt: TGTGCCAGCAGTAAAGGGGAAACAGATACGCAGTATTTT; cdr3_aa: CASSKGETDTQYF